A selection of T cell receptor beta chains follows, all from one sample in a study of T cell responses to AZD1222 COVID-19 vaccine. The method was immunoSEQ multiplex PCR; TCRdb's version includes in-frame clones alone and lacks a portion of them. The repertoire has 90,000 to 110,000 clones, approximately 86% of them found once; the top ten carry 9.5% to 15%. Source: peripheral blood, taken on day 0 of MenACWY control vaccination. These receptors were taken from an adult in good health. Each CDR3 is given with its conserved first and last residue. A D gene is named only where the DNA matches it firmly. Only some rows state a clone size, as once, few, many or a class for expanded clones.

v_call: TRBV9; clone_size: once; j_call: TRBJ2-5; d_call: TRBD2; cdr3_aa: CASSDPGERGGAETQYF; cdr3_nt: TGTGCCAGCAGCGACCCGGGAGAGCGGGGGGGGGCAGAGACCCAGTACTTC
v_call: TRBV14; clone_size: -; j_call: TRBJ2-2; d_call: TRBD2; cdr3_aa: CASSQGLAGGRGTGELFF; cdr3_nt: TGTGCCAGCAGCCAAGGACTAGCGGGGGGTCGGGGCACCGGGGAGCTGTTTTTT
v_call: TRBV7-3; clone_size: few; j_call: TRBJ1-2; d_call: -; cdr3_aa: CASSLDRNGGYTF; cdr3_nt: TGTGCCAGCAGCTTAGACAGGAACGGTGGCTACACCTTC
v_call: TRBV7-2; clone_size: -; j_call: TRBJ1-5; d_call: -; cdr3_aa: CASSKMGRGEPQHF; cdr3_nt: TGTGCCAGCAGCAAAATGGGCAGGGGAGAGCCCCAGCATTTT
v_call: TRBV29-1; clone_size: -; j_call: TRBJ2-3; d_call: -; cdr3_aa: CSGGKASDARDTQYF; cdr3_nt: TGCAGCGGAGGGAAGGCATCAGACGCTCGGGATACGCAGTATTTT
v_call: TRBV2; clone_size: -; j_call: TRBJ2-7; d_call: -; cdr3_aa: CASKSGPSYEQYF; cdr3_nt: TGTGCCAGCAAATCGGGACCCTCCTACGAGCAGTACTTC
v_call: TRBV10-3; clone_size: -; j_call: TRBJ1-5; d_call: TRBD1; cdr3_aa: CAISERGQSNQPQHF; cdr3_nt: TGTGCCATCAGTGAAAGGGGACAGAGCAATCAGCCCCAGCATTTT
v_call: TRBV12-3/TRBV12-4; clone_size: few; j_call: TRBJ1-1; d_call: -; cdr3_aa: CATAEGSGTEAFF; cdr3_nt: TGTGCCACCGCGGAGGGCTCAGGCACTGAAGCTTTCTTT
v_call: TRBV9; clone_size: -; j_call: TRBJ1-6; d_call: -; cdr3_aa: CASSPGGSPLHF; cdr3_nt: TGTGCCAGCAGCCCCGGGGGGTCACCCCTCCACTTT
v_call: TRBV6-5; clone_size: -; j_call: TRBJ1-5; d_call: -; cdr3_aa: CASNPQVNQPQHF; cdr3_nt: TGTGCCAGCAATCCACAGGTCAATCAGCCCCAGCATTTT
v_call: TRBV21-1; clone_size: -; j_call: TRBJ2-6; d_call: -; cdr3_aa: CLAPDFSGANVLTF; cdr3_nt: TGTCTTGCCCCCGATTTCTCTGGGGCCAACGTCCTGACTTTC
v_call: TRBV3-1/TRBV3-2; clone_size: -; j_call: TRBJ1-2; d_call: -; cdr3_aa: CASSQDSHIYGYTF; cdr3_nt: TGTGCCAGCAGCCAGGACAGTCACATCTATGGCTACACCTTC
v_call: TRBV10-3; clone_size: few; j_call: TRBJ2-7; d_call: -; cdr3_aa: CAIRGFGYEQYF; cdr3_nt: TGTGCCATCCGCGGATTTGGGTACGAGCAGTACTTC
v_call: TRBV28; clone_size: -; j_call: TRBJ1-1; d_call: TRBD1; cdr3_aa: CASSPATGTYDTEAFF; cdr3_nt: TGTGCCAGCAGTCCAGCGACAGGGACTTATGACACTGAAGCTTTCTTT
v_call: TRBV19; clone_size: -; j_call: TRBJ1-6; d_call: TRBD1; cdr3_aa: CASSTTGTGTSSYNSPLHF; cdr3_nt: TGTGCCAGTAGTACGACCGGGACAGGGACTAGCTCCTATAATTCACCCCTCCACTTT
v_call: TRBV6-5; clone_size: -; j_call: TRBJ1-1; d_call: -; cdr3_aa: CASRNGQLTEAFF; cdr3_nt: TGTGCCAGCAGGAATGGACAGCTCACTGAAGCTTTCTTT
v_call: TRBV28; clone_size: once; j_call: TRBJ1-2; d_call: -; cdr3_aa: CASSRPAEPYGYTF; cdr3_nt: TGTGCCAGCAGTCGCCCTGCCGAGCCCTATGGCTACACCTTC
v_call: TRBV3-1/TRBV3-2; clone_size: -; j_call: TRBJ1-2; d_call: TRBD1; cdr3_aa: CASSPWDSNSRGYTF; cdr3_nt: TGTGCCAGCAGCCCCTGGGACAGTAATTCCCGTGGCTACACCTTC
v_call: TRBV19; clone_size: -; j_call: TRBJ2-7; d_call: -; cdr3_aa: CASSIRGPYEQYF; cdr3_nt: TGTGCCAGTAGTATACGGGGTCCCTACGAGCAGTACTTC
v_call: TRBV5-4; clone_size: -; j_call: TRBJ2-7; d_call: TRBD2; cdr3_aa: CASSLASGRVAEQYF; cdr3_nt: TGTGCCAGCAGCTTGGCTAGCGGGAGGGTCGCCGAGCAGTACTTC
v_call: TRBV5-1; clone_size: -; j_call: TRBJ1-3; d_call: -; cdr3_aa: CASSLSPTGPGNTIYF; cdr3_nt: TGCGCCAGCAGCCTTTCGCCCACAGGGCCTGGAAACACCATATATTTT
v_call: TRBV24-1; clone_size: -; j_call: TRBJ1-5; d_call: -; cdr3_aa: CATSDQYNQGPQHF; cdr3_nt: TGTGCCACCAGTGATCAGTACAATCAGGGGCCCCAGCATTTT
v_call: TRBV14; clone_size: -; j_call: TRBJ1-2; d_call: TRBD1; cdr3_aa: CASSWDSYYGYTF; cdr3_nt: TGTGCCAGCAGCTGGGACAGCTACTATGGCTACACCTTC
v_call: TRBV7-7; clone_size: -; j_call: TRBJ1-1; d_call: -; cdr3_aa: CASSSGPNTEAFF; cdr3_nt: TGTGCCAGCAGCTCCGGACCGAACACTGAAGCTTTCTTT
v_call: TRBV10-3; clone_size: -; j_call: TRBJ2-7; d_call: -; cdr3_aa: CAIRRVVGGIYEQYF; cdr3_nt: TGTGCCATCAGGAGGGTGGTTGGGGGGATCTACGAGCAGTACTTC
v_call: TRBV19; clone_size: -; j_call: TRBJ1-6; d_call: -; cdr3_aa: CASRPGQSNSPLHF; cdr3_nt: TGTGCCAGTAGGCCTGGACAGTCTAATTCACCCCTCCACTTT
v_call: TRBV27; clone_size: -; j_call: TRBJ1-4; d_call: -; cdr3_aa: CASSFRNSEKLFF; cdr3_nt: TGTGCCAGCAGTTTCAGGAATTCGGAAAAACTGTTTTTT
v_call: TRBV4-2; clone_size: -; j_call: TRBJ2-7; d_call: -; cdr3_aa: CASSQDRDFYEQYF; cdr3_nt: TGTGCCAGCAGCCAAGACAGGGATTTCTACGAGCAGTACTTC
v_call: TRBV14; clone_size: -; j_call: TRBJ2-7; d_call: -; cdr3_aa: CASSVRYLPYEQYF; cdr3_nt: TGTGCCAGCAGCGTTAGGTACCTTCCCTACGAGCAGTACTTC
v_call: TRBV19; clone_size: -; j_call: TRBJ1-1; d_call: -; cdr3_aa: CASSIPGRGMNTEAFF; cdr3_nt: TGTGCCAGTAGTATCCCAGGTCGGGGGATGAACACTGAAGCTTTCTTT
v_call: TRBV6-2/TRBV6-3; clone_size: -; j_call: TRBJ2-1; d_call: TRBD2; cdr3_aa: CASSPPGLAFNEQFF; cdr3_nt: TGTGCCAGCAGTCCGCCGGGACTAGCGTTCAATGAGCAGTTCTTC
v_call: TRBV9; clone_size: -; j_call: TRBJ2-1; d_call: -; cdr3_aa: CASSAGPLGSYNEQFF; cdr3_nt: TGTGCCAGCAGCGCGGGGCCGTTGGGATCCTACAATGAGCAGTTCTTC
v_call: TRBV2; clone_size: -; j_call: TRBJ2-7; d_call: -; cdr3_aa: CASSTYEQYF; cdr3_nt: TGTGCCAGCAGCACCTACGAGCAGTACTTC
v_call: TRBV14; clone_size: -; j_call: TRBJ2-3; d_call: -; cdr3_aa: CASSQGMVRTDTQYF; cdr3_nt: TGTGCCAGCAGCCAGGGGATGGTGCGGACAGATACGCAGTATTTT
v_call: TRBV2; clone_size: -; j_call: TRBJ2-3; d_call: -; cdr3_aa: CASSAGGGFLGTDTQYF; cdr3_nt: TGTGCCAGCAGTGCTGGCGGGGGCTTCTTGGGCACAGATACGCAGTATTTT
v_call: TRBV25-1; clone_size: -; j_call: TRBJ1-4; d_call: -; cdr3_aa: CASSPRGNEKLFF; cdr3_nt: TGTGCCAGCAGTCCAAGGGGAAATGAAAAACTGTTTTTT
v_call: TRBV3-1/TRBV3-2; clone_size: -; j_call: TRBJ1-6; d_call: TRBD1; cdr3_aa: CASSHIRGDNSPLHF; cdr3_nt: TGTGCCAGCAGCCACATCAGGGGGGATAATTCACCCCTCCACTTT
v_call: TRBV27; clone_size: -; j_call: TRBJ2-1; d_call: -; cdr3_aa: CASSLGYGQFF; cdr3_nt: TGTGCCAGCAGTTTAGGGTATGGGCAGTTCTTC
v_call: TRBV12-3/TRBV12-4; clone_size: -; j_call: TRBJ1-1; d_call: -; cdr3_aa: CASSRLWYEAFF; cdr3_nt: TGTGCCAGCAGTCGGTTATGGTATGAAGCTTTCTTT
v_call: TRBV6-2/TRBV6-3; clone_size: -; j_call: TRBJ1-1; d_call: -; cdr3_aa: CASSYETAGTEAFF; cdr3_nt: TGTGCCAGCAGTTACGAGACAGCGGGGACTGAAGCTTTCTTT
v_call: TRBV4-2; clone_size: -; j_call: TRBJ1-2; d_call: -; cdr3_aa: CASSQDFHDGYTF; cdr3_nt: TGTGCCAGCAGCCAAGATTTCCACGATGGCTACACCTTC
v_call: TRBV4-2; clone_size: -; j_call: TRBJ2-5; d_call: TRBD2; cdr3_aa: CASSQDGLAGEETQYF; cdr3_nt: TGTGCCAGCAGCCAAGATGGGCTAGCGGGGGAAGAGACCCAGTACTTC
v_call: TRBV6-4; clone_size: -; j_call: TRBJ2-1; d_call: TRBD2; cdr3_aa: CASSDGGSSYNEQFF; cdr3_nt: TGTGCCAGCAGTGACGGCGGGAGTTCCTACAATGAGCAGTTCTTC
v_call: TRBV3-1/TRBV3-2; clone_size: once; j_call: TRBJ2-1; d_call: -; cdr3_aa: CASSPDGPREQFF; cdr3_nt: TGTGCCAGCAGCCCGGATGGGCCAAGGGAGCAGTTCTTC
v_call: TRBV19; clone_size: few; j_call: TRBJ2-7; d_call: TRBD2; cdr3_aa: CATSSGGRTYEQYF; cdr3_nt: TGTGCCACCTCCTCGGGAGGGAGGACCTACGAGCAGTACTTC